This is a list of T cell receptor beta chains from one sample in a study of CD8+ T cells in alopecia areata. The repertoire was sequenced with immunoSEQ multiplex PCR; TCRdb's copy has only in-frame clones and lacks some. The repertoire consists of approximately 200,000 clones, with approximately 60% occurring once and the leading ten covering about 3%. The sample consisted of CD4+ T cells sorted from blood, taken at week 4, from a patient treated with tofacitinib. These receptors were taken from a human donor with alopecia areata. The CDR3 runs from the conserved cysteine through the conserved F or W. Fields, in order: D gene, J gene, V gene, clone size, CDR3 DNA, CDR3 protein. D genes are given only for firm matches. Rows may omit the clone size; those that give it use once, few, many or a size class.

. | TRBJ1-2 | TRBV25-1 | . | TGTGCCAGCAGTGAGATAGGGAGGGGTTATGGCTACACCTTC | CASSEIGRGYGYTF
TRBD1 | TRBJ1-1 | TRBV29-1 | . | TGCAGCGTTGAAGGGTGGACAGGGTGGTATACTGAAGCTTTCTTT | CSVEGWTGWYTEAFF
TRBD1 | TRBJ2-7 | TRBV15 | once | TGTGCCACCAGCAGAGTAAAGGGGACAGACCTAGGGGATGAGCAGTACTTC | CATSRVKGTDLGDEQYF
TRBD2 | TRBJ2-3 | TRBV18 | . | TGTGCCAGCTCACCAAAGTTCGCGGGGGGGCCCCCAGATACGCAGTATTTT | CASSPKFAGGPPDTQYF
. | TRBJ2-5 | TRBV18 | . | TGTGCCAGCTCACCACCGGCCGGACAAGAGACCCAGTACTTC | CASSPPAGQETQYF
. | TRBJ2-1 | TRBV29-1 | . | TGCAGCGTTGTTGGGGCACCAGCGAGCTCCTACAATGAGCAGTTCTTC | CSVVGAPASSYNEQFF
TRBD2 | TRBJ2-1 | TRBV9 | once | TGTGCCAGCAGCGTAGGGATAGCGGGGGGCTATGAGCAGTTCTTC | CASSVGIAGGYEQFF
. | TRBJ2-3 | TRBV7-2 | few | TGTGCCAGCAGCTTAGATGTCACAGATACGCAGTATTTT | CASSLDVTDTQYF
. | TRBJ2-7 | TRBV30 | . | TGTGCCTGGGGGACTTTCTCCTACGAGCAGTACTTC | CAWGTFSYEQYF
TRBD1 | TRBJ1-2 | TRBV7-9 | . | TGTGCCAGCAGCTTAGAAGGGGACAGGGCCCACTATGGCTACACCTTC | CASSLEGDRAHYGYTF
TRBD2 | TRBJ2-5 | TRBV7-9 | few | TGTGCCAGCAGCTTACCGGCGGGGGGAGCAAAAGAGACCCAGTACTTC | CASSLPAGGAKETQYF
. | TRBJ1-6 | TRBV2 | . | TGTGCCGTGCGACCGAGAGGGTCACCCCTCCACTTT | CAVRPRGSPLHF
TRBD1 | TRBJ2-7 | TRBV10-3 | . | TGTGCCATCAGTGGGGGACAGGGAGATCACGAGCAGTACTTC | CAISGGQGDHEQYF
. | TRBJ1-1 | TRBV30 | once | TGTGCCTGGAGTGTACGGCTCATGAACACTGAAGCTTTCTTT | CAWSVRLMNTEAFF
TRBD1 | TRBJ2-5 | TRBV29-1 | . | TGCAGCGTTGAAGTGGGACAGGGAATGACCCAGTACTTC | CSVEVGQGMTQYF
TRBD1 | TRBJ1-5 | TRBV30 | few | TGTGCCTGGACTACCGGGACAGGGATCAATCAGCCCCAGCATTTT | CAWTTGTGINQPQHF
. | TRBJ1-2 | TRBV30 | . | TGTGCCTGGAGTCAGGCAGGGTATGGCTACACCTTC | CAWSQAGYGYTF
TRBD2 | TRBJ2-5 | TRBV4-3 | few | TGCGCCAGCAGCCAAGGGCTGGTCTGGTCTAGCGGGGACCAAGAGACCCAGTACTTC | CASSQGLVWSSGDQETQYF
TRBD1 | TRBJ1-2 | TRBV4-1 | . | TGCGCCAGCAGCCAACCTACTAGGGGCAGGGGGTATGGCTACACCTTC | CASSQPTRGRGYGYTF
. | TRBJ2-3 | TRBV30 | . | TGTGCCTGGAGTCCCCAAGGGGTAGATACGCAGTATTTT | CAWSPQGVDTQYF
. | TRBJ1-2 | TRBV30 | . | TGTGCCTGGGGACATGGCTACACCTTC | CAWGHGYTF
. | TRBJ2-5 | TRBV7-2 | . | TGTGCCAGCAGCTCCAAAGAGACCCAGTACTTC | CASSSKETQYF
. | TRBJ1-5 | TRBV23-1 | . | TGCGCCAGCAGTCAACGACAGGAAAATCAGCCCCAGCATTTT | CASSQRQENQPQHF
. | TRBJ1-1 | TRBV5-1 | . | TGCGCCAGCAGCATGCAGGGTCCGAACACTGAAGCTTTCTTT | CASSMQGPNTEAFF
TRBD2 | TRBJ2-2 | TRBV29-1 | few | TGCAGCGTATCTGGACTAGCGGGGGAGCCCGGGGAGCTGTTTTTT | CSVSGLAGEPGELFF
TRBD1 | TRBJ2-7 | TRBV7-9 | . | TGTGCCAGCAGCTTAGGAGGAGACAGGGGGCGCGGCGAGCAGTACTTC | CASSLGGDRGRGEQYF
. | TRBJ2-6 | TRBV5-1 | . | TGCGCCAGCAGCTCCAAGTTATCTGGGGCCAACGTCCTGACTTTC | CASSSKLSGANVLTF